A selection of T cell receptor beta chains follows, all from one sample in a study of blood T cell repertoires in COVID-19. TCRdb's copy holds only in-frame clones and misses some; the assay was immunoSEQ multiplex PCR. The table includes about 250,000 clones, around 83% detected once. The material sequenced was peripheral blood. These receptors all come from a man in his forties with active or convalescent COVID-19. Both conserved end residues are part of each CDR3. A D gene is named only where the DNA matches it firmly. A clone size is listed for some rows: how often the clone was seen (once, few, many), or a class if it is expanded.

TGTGCCAGCAGTTGGCGGGGTTTAACTGGGGGCTACACCTTC CASSWRGLTGGYTF TRBJ1-2 TRBV27 - -
TGTGCCAGCAGTTTCCTATTTAATGAGCAGTTCTTC CASSFLFNEQFF TRBJ2-1 TRBV12-3/TRBV12-4 - -
TGTGCCAGCAGTTTACTGGTGGGGAGCACTGAAGCTTTCTTT CASSLLVGSTEAFF TRBJ1-1 TRBV28 - -
TGTGCCAGCAGCCGCAGAGGCATCCGCTCCTACGAGCAGTACTTC CASSRRGIRSYEQYF TRBJ2-7 TRBV28 - -
TGCGCCAGCAGCTTGGACGGCCTGGGGAGCTACGAGCAGTACTTC CASSLDGLGSYEQYF TRBJ2-7 TRBV5-1 - -
TGTGCCAGCAGGCGGGGACAGGGGATTCCCTACGAGCAGTACTTC CASRRGQGIPYEQYF TRBJ2-7 TRBV6-5 - TRBD1
TGTGCCAGCAGCCCGGTCGGCAGGGACTCCTACGAGCAGTACTTC CASSPVGRDSYEQYF TRBJ2-7 TRBV6-2/TRBV6-3 - -
TGCGCCAGCAGCCAAGCGTACCGGGACACAAATTCCTACGAGCAGTACTTC CASSQAYRDTNSYEQYF TRBJ2-7 TRBV4-3 - -
TGTGCCAGCAGCGTAGGCGGGGCCCTCCAAGAGACCCAGTACTTC CASSVGGALQETQYF TRBJ2-5 TRBV9 - -
TGCGCCAGCACTAACGACAGGGCTAACGAGCAGTACTTC CASTNDRANEQYF TRBJ2-7 TRBV5-1 - TRBD1
TGTGCCTGGAGCTCGGGGGGTACAGGGCCCAAGGCCACTGAAGCTTTCTTT CAWSSGGTGPKATEAFF TRBJ1-1 TRBV30 - -
TGTGCCAGCAGCCCTAGAGCGGGGGAAGAGACCCAGTACTTC CASSPRAGEETQYF TRBJ2-5 TRBV5-4 - TRBD2
TGTGCCAGCCATAGCGGGAGGTTTGGTAGCACAGATACGCAGTATTTT CASHSGRFGSTDTQYF TRBJ2-3 TRBV28 - TRBD2
TGCGCCAGCAGCCAAGAAAACATTCGACAGATCTATGGCTACACCTTC CASSQENIRQIYGYTF TRBJ1-2 TRBV4-3 once -
TGTGCCAGCAGCTTAGCGGGACAGGGTGCAACTAATGAAAAACTGTTTTTT CASSLAGQGATNEKLFF TRBJ1-4 TRBV7-2 - TRBD1
TGTGCCAGAAAATCGGGTGAGTTCCTGAACACTGAAGCTTTCTTT CARKSGEFLNTEAFF TRBJ1-1 TRBV6-5 - -
TGTGCCAGCAGCCAAGCCTCGGGACAGGGGGTCTACGAGCAGTACTTC CASSQASGQGVYEQYF TRBJ2-7 TRBV14 once TRBD1
TGCGCCAGCAGCTCGGGGGTCGCTTCAACTAATGAAAAACTGTTTTTT CASSSGVASTNEKLFF TRBJ1-4 TRBV5-1 - -
TGTGCCAGCAGTGAAACTACAGGGAATCCTGAGCAGTTCTTC CASSETTGNPEQFF TRBJ2-1 TRBV6-1 - -
TGTGCCAGCAGTGAAATTCTGACAGGGAATCAGCCCCAGCATTTT CASSEILTGNQPQHF TRBJ1-5 TRBV2 - TRBD1
TGTGCCAGCAGCCGCCTGACTAGCAGCACAGATACGCAGTATTTT CASSRLTSSTDTQYF TRBJ2-3 TRBV5-6 - TRBD2
TGTGCCACCAGCATAAGGGGGCATAGCAATCAGCCCCAGCATTTT CATSIRGHSNQPQHF TRBJ1-5 TRBV15 - TRBD1
TGTGCCAGCAGCGTGACAGGTTCTGGGGCCAACGTCCTGACTTTC CASSVTGSGANVLTF TRBJ2-6 TRBV7-2 - -
TGTGCCACCACGACCCGGGGGACAGGGGGCTTAGAGACCCAGTACTTC CATTTRGTGGLETQYF TRBJ2-5 TRBV19 - TRBD1
TGTGCCAGCAGTGAATTCTCGTTTCAGGGTGACGAGCAGTACTTC CASSEFSFQGDEQYF TRBJ2-7 TRBV6-1 - -
TGTGCCAGCAGCTTGTATGGCGCCGCCGGGGAGGGCTACACCTTC CASSLYGAAGEGYTF TRBJ1-2 TRBV5-4 - -
TGTGCCAGCAGTTTCCCCCAGGGGGCCAACTACGAGCAGTACTTC CASSFPQGANYEQYF TRBJ2-7 TRBV6-2/TRBV6-3 - TRBD1
TGTGCCAGTAGGGACGACAGAAAGTCGGTATTGGGCAATCAGCCCCAGCATTTT CASRDDRKSVLGNQPQHF TRBJ1-5 TRBV19 - -
TGTGCCAGCAGCTTGCCCGGCAGGGGCTACGAGCAGTACTTC CASSLPGRGYEQYF TRBJ2-7 TRBV5-6 - -
TGTGCCAGCAGTTTGAGTAGGGGTGAGCAGTTCTTC CASSLSRGEQFF TRBJ2-1 TRBV27 - -
TGTGCCAGCAGCAAGACAGGGGAGCCCTACGAGCAGTACTTC CASSKTGEPYEQYF TRBJ2-7 TRBV5-4 - TRBD1
TGTGCCAGCAGCTTAGACGATATGGGCCCGATGGCCCGAGATACGCAGTATTTT CASSLDDMGPMARDTQYF TRBJ2-3 TRBV7-6 - -
TGTGCCAGCAGTAGACAGGGCAATCAGCCCCAGCATTTT CASSRQGNQPQHF TRBJ1-5 TRBV27 - -
TGTGCCAGCAGCTCCGAGGGAGGGCATGGCTACACCTTC CASSSEGGHGYTF TRBJ1-2 TRBV7-9 - -
TGTGCCAGCAGTTCAACACAGGGGGCGGGATATGGCTACACCTTC CASSSTQGAGYGYTF TRBJ1-2 TRBV5-4 - TRBD1
TGCGCCAGCAGACAGAAACCCAACTACGAGCAGTACTTC CASRQKPNYEQYF TRBJ2-7 TRBV23-1 - -
TGTGCCAGCAGTACAGGGCCTCATAATTCACCCCTCCACTTT CASSTGPHNSPLHF TRBJ1-6 TRBV28 - -
TGTGCCAGCCTGACAGGGAGTATCAATAGCAATCAGCCCCAGCATTTT CASLTGSINSNQPQHF TRBJ1-5 TRBV28 - TRBD1
TGTGCCTGGTCGCGGACAGTACAAGAGACCCAGTACTTC CAWSRTVQETQYF TRBJ2-5 TRBV30 - -
TGCGCCACCAGAGGGACAGGAGAAAACTATGGCTACACCTTC CATRGTGENYGYTF TRBJ1-2 TRBV5-1 many TRBD1
TGTGCCAGCAGCGTGGCTAGCGGGAGATCCTACGAGCAGTACTTC CASSVASGRSYEQYF TRBJ2-7 TRBV9 - TRBD2
TGTGCCAGCAGCAACTTCCGCGACAGAGATGAAAAACTGTTTTTT CASSNFRDRDEKLFF TRBJ1-4 TRBV7-6 - -
TGCAGTGCTAACACCGACTATGGCTACACCTTC CSANTDYGYTF TRBJ1-2 TRBV20-1 - -
TGTGCCAGCAGCTTGGGCAGGGGCGAACTCTATGGCTACACCTTC CASSLGRGELYGYTF TRBJ1-2 TRBV5-8 - -
TGTGCCAGCAGCCCCGGACAGATGAACACTGAAGCTTTCTTT CASSPGQMNTEAFF TRBJ1-1 TRBV2 - -
TGTGCCAGCAGTCAGGACAGGGGGCGCGAAAAACTGTTTTTT CASSQDRGREKLFF TRBJ1-4 TRBV2 - TRBD1
TGTGCCAGCAGCCGAGGCTTAAACACTGAAGCTTTCTTT CASSRGLNTEAFF TRBJ1-1 TRBV7-2 - -
TGTGCCAGCAGCCCCCAGACGACAGGGGCGAGGTACGAGCAGTACTTC CASSPQTTGARYEQYF TRBJ2-7 TRBV13 - TRBD1
TGTGCCAGCAGCTTCCAGGGGGCTGATGGCTACACCTTC CASSFQGADGYTF TRBJ1-2 TRBV5-4 - TRBD1